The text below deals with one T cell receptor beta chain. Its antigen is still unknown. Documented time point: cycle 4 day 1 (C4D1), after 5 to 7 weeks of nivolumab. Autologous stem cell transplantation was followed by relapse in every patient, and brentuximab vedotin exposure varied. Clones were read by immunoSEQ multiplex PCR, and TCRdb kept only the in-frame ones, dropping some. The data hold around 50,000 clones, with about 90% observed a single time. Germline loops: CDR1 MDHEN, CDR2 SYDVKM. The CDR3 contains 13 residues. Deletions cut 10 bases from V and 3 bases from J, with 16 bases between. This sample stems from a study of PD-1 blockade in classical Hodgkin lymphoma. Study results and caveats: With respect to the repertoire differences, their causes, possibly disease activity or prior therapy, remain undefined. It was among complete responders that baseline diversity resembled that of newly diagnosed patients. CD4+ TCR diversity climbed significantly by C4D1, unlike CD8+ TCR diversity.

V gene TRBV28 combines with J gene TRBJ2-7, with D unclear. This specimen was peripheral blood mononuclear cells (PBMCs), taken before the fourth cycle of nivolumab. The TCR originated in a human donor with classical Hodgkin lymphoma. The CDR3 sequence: CATQMGSFYEQYF. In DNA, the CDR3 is TGTGCCACCCAAATGGGCAGTTTCTACGAGCAGTACTTC.